This TCR beta chain was sequenced during a study of CD8 T cells in ankylosing spondylitis. TCRdb ran MiXCR on the 5' RACE reads and lists one entry per CDR3 protein. Of about 220,000 distinct CDR3 sequences in the sample, 10% are singletons; the top ten hold 21%. There are many counts of this clonotype. The CDR3 runs 15 residues. Between the trimmed V and J ends, which lost 2 bases and 4 bases, there was a span of 15 bases. Germline loops: CDR1 MNHEY, CDR2 SMNVEV (reference sequence). The chain is built from TRBV27 and TRBJ2-7; D perhaps matches TRBD2 (6 bases). The TCR sequence derives from a male donor with ankylosing spondylitis or in good health (not recorded which). The sequenced sample was blood, either unsorted or a sorted T cell fraction (not recorded which). The CDR3 here is CASSLRRGEGYEQYF. The CDR3 nucleotides are TGTGCCAGCAGTTTACGGCGGGGAGAAGGTTACGAGCAGTACTTC.